The 22 T cell receptor beta chains below all came from one sample that was sequenced in a study of early T cells in non-severe SARS-CoV-2 infection. MiXCR, run by TCRdb on the 5' RACE reads, gives a single entry per CDR3 protein. The repertoire has 60,000 or so distinct CDR3 sequences, about a tenth of them found once; the top ten carry about 20%. The specimen sequenced was whole blood. The receptors were gathered from an adult who was a healthcare worker with PCR-confirmed SARS-CoV-2 infection or an uninfected control (not recorded which).

This clonotype showed up just a few times. This rearrangement joins TRBV13 to TRBJ1-3, with unresolved D. Germline V gene lookup returns CDR1 PRHDT and CDR2 FYEKMQ (reference sequence). CDR3 length: 14 residues. The V end lost 0 bases, the J end lost 1 base, and 4 bases lay between the germline ends. The CDR3: CASSLGTSGNTIYF. In nucleotides, the CDR3 is TGTGCCAGCAGCTTAGGTACTTCTGGAAACACCATATATTTT.

In its sample, this clonotype was seen many times. This sequence joins TRBV5-5 and TRBJ1-2; D is undetermined. The CDR3 spans 12 residues. Per germline, CDR1 SGHKS and CDR2 YYEKEE (reference sequence). Trimming pared 0 bases from V and 5 bases from J, leaving 5 bases between. CDR3 DNA: TGTGCCAGCAGCTTGGAGAAATATGGCTACACCTTC. Translated: CASSLEKYGYTF.

The chain is built from TRBV7-6 and TRBJ2-6, with unresolved D. The CDR3 is made up of 15 amino acids. V was cut by 5 bases and J by 1 base, with 9 bases left in between. From germline, CDR1 is SGHVS and CDR2 FNYEAQ. The chain's CDR3 is CASSPRASGANVLTF. CDR3 sequence (DNA): TGTGCCAGCAGCCCAAGGGCTTCTGGGGCCAACGTCCTGACTTTC. The full variable domain, with the rest looked up from reference TRBV7-6 and TRBJ2-6, is GAGVSQSPRYKVTKRGQDVALRCDPISGHVSLYWYRQALGQGPEFLTYFNYEAQQDKSGLPNDRFSAERPEGSISTLTIQRTEQRDSAMYRCASSPRASGANVLTFGAGSRLTVL.

The V call is TRBV7-3, the J call TRBJ2-3, with D tentatively TRBD2 (6 bases). This CDR3 spans 15 amino acids. The V gene's germline CDR1 is SGHTA and CDR2 FQGTGA. V lost 5 bases and J 0 bases, leaving 12 bases between the germline ends. CDR3 DNA: TGTGCCAGCAGCATCGGGGGTTCTAGCACAGATACGCAGTATTTT. This translates into CASSIGGSSTDTQYF.

The gene calls are TRBV30 and TRBJ1-2; D gene uncertain. V was pared by 7 bases and J by 8 bases, with 11 bases between. CDR3 size: 10 residues. Germline lookup yields CDR1 GTSNPN and CDR2 SVGIG (reference sequence). CDR3 protein: CASFMVGYTF. DNA of the CDR3: TGTGCCTCCTTTATGGTCGGCTACACCTTC.

This clonotype was observed a handful of times. V usage is TRBV19 and J usage is TRBJ2-2; D is uncertain. Germline assignment: CDR1 LNHDA and CDR2 SQIVND (reference sequence). The CDR3 length is 14 residues. The germline V and J ends were trimmed by 3 bases and 5 bases, with 10 bases remaining between them. In DNA, the CDR3 is TGTGCCAGTAGTATCAGCAAACAAACCGGGGAGCTGTTTTTT. This gives the protein CASSISKQTGELFF.

The chain is built from TRBV5-4 and TRBJ2-3; TRBD2 aligns across 9 bases. Germline CDR1 and CDR2: SGHNT and YYREEE (reference sequence). V shed 4 bases, J shed 4 bases, and the junction held 7 bases outside the gene matches. This CDR3 is built from 15 residues. The CDR3 is CASSPGTSPSDTQYF. In nucleotides, the CDR3 is TGTGCCAGCAGCCCGGGGACTAGCCCGTCAGATACGCAGTATTTT. Together with reference TRBV5-4 and TRBJ2-3, the CDR3 gives the full variable domain: ETGVTQSPTHLIKTRGQQVTLRCSSQSGHNTVSWYQQALGQGPQFIFQYYREEENGRGNFPPRFSGLQFPNYSSELNVNALELDDSALYLCASSPGTSPSDTQYFGPGTRLTVL.

CDR3 sequence: CSAEDQSTGELFF. The CDR3 DNA sequence: TGCAGTGCTGAGGACCAAAGCACCGGGGAGCTGTTTTTT. The gene calls are TRBV20-1 and TRBJ2-2; D unclear. V shed 5 bases and J shed 4 bases, with 11 bases lying between them. This CDR3 spans 13 amino acids. Germline lookup yields CDR1 DFQATT and CDR2 SNEGSKA (reference sequence).

The CDR3 region has the DNA TGTGCCAGCAGCCTGCCTAGCGGGGGGGCCGGTGAGCAGTTCTTC. Amino acid sequence: CASSLPSGGAGEQFF. This chain links TRBV5-4 with TRBJ2-1; 12 nucleotides match TRBD2. The germline CDR1 and CDR2 sequences are SGHNT and YYREEE (reference sequence). After removal of 4 bases from V and 9 bases from J, the junction contained 8 bases not matched to a gene. The CDR3 is 15 residues long.

This clonotype was counted only a few times. The genes are TRBV7-9 and TRBJ2-1; 8 positions agree with TRBD1. The V gene's germline CDR1 is SEHNR and CDR2 FQNEAQ (reference sequence). The J segment lost 7 bases and the V segment lost 3 bases, leaving 2 bases of the junction unmatched. This CDR3 has 13 amino acids. The CDR3 sequence: CASSLNRGNEQFF. In DNA, the CDR3 is TGTGCCAGCAGCTTGAACAGGGGGAATGAGCAGTTCTTC.

This clonotype was detected a few times. The chain joins TRBV6-2 or TRBV6-3 to TRBJ2-1; 13 bases are a match to TRBD2. V was pared by 9 bases and J by 0 bases, with 11 bases of the junction left unmatched. The germline V gene encodes CDR1 MNHEY and CDR2 SVGEGT. This CDR3 spans 18 amino acids. This CDR3 reads CASHELAGGPSSYNEQFF. CDR3 DNA: TGTGCCAGTCACGAACTAGCGGGGGGGCCTAGCTCCTACAATGAGCAGTTCTTC.

This clonotype has a count of ten or more. The rearrangement uses TRBV7-2 and TRBJ2-2; a possible D gene is TRBD1 (6 bases). The CDR3 is made up of 14 amino acids. Trimming cost V 1 base and J 4 bases, with 7 bases left between them. CDR1 is SGHTA, CDR2 FQGNSA, per germline. The CDR3 here is CASSLGQATGELFF. In DNA, the CDR3 is TGTGCCAGCAGCTTAGGACAGGCCACCGGGGAGCTGTTTTTT.

This chain uses TRBV4-1 with TRBJ1-2; D uncertain. V was shortened by 1 base and J by 4 bases, with 25 bases between the two germline ends. Germline lookup yields CDR1 MGHRA and CDR2 YSYEKL. CDR3 size: 19 residues. The DNA of the CDR3 is TGCGCCAGCAGCCAAGTAAGGGCCGACGGACGCGGCGAACCCTATGGCTACACCTTC. This codes for CASSQVRADGRGEPYGYTF.

This clonotype appeared a few times. The V gene is TRBV5-4, the J gene TRBJ2-7; 7 bases align to TRBD1. The CDR3 length is 15 residues. Germline CDR1 and CDR2: SGHNT and YYREEE (reference sequence). V gave up 2 bases and J gave up 4 bases; unmatched junction bases: 9. CDR3 in amino acids: CASSLVTGTAYEQYF. CDR3 in DNA: TGTGCCAGCAGCTTAGTTACCGGGACAGCTTACGAGCAGTACTTC.

This clonotype was counted between two and nine times. This rearrangement joins TRBV5-1 to TRBJ1-1, with 9 bases identical to TRBD1. The CDR3 covers 13 residues. J lost 8 bases, V lost 4 bases, and 6 bases had no gene match. The germline V gene encodes CDR1 SGHRS and CDR2 YFSETQ. The CDR3 region has the DNA TGCGCCAGCAGCCCGGGACAGGGCATAGAAGCTTTCTTT. It encodes CASSPGQGIEAFF. The complete variable domain, with remaining parts taken from reference TRBV5-1 and TRBJ1-1, reads KAGVTQTPRYLIKTRGQQVTLSCSPISGHRSVSWYQQTPGQGLQFLFEYFSETQRNKGNFPGRFSGRQFSNSRSEMNVSTLELGDSALYLCASSPGQGIEAFFGQGTRLTVV.

This clonotype was seen ten or more times. J is TRBJ2-3 and V is TRBV2; tentative D call: TRBD2 (5 bases). V lost 1 base and J 1 base, leaving 12 bases between the germline ends. CDR1 is SNHLY and CDR2 is FYNNEI in the germline V gene. CDR3 length: 16 residues. CDR3 sequence reads: CASSEESVGGTDTQYF. The CDR3 DNA sequence: TGTGCCAGCAGTGAAGAATCAGTCGGGGGCACAGATACGCAGTATTTT.

This chain links TRBV20-1 with TRBJ2-7; no clear D gene. The CDR3 covers 14 residues. V gave up 3 bases and J gave up 0 bases, with 12 bases separating them. In germline, CDR1 is DFQATT, CDR2 SNEGSKA (reference sequence). Here the CDR3 reads CSASLHSSSYEQYF. CDR3 bases: TGCAGTGCTAGTCTCCACTCGAGCTCCTACGAGCAGTACTTC.

This clonotype was seen more than once but under ten times. The CDR3 DNA follows: TGTGCCAGCAGCCAAGTCTCTCCGGGGGAGCTGTTTTTT. It translates to CASSQVSPGELFF. V is TRBV3-1 and J is TRBJ2-2; D is ambiguous. V gave up 1 base and J gave up 8 bases, with 8 bases separating them. Germline V lookup: CDR1 LGHDT, CDR2 YNNKEL (reference sequence). The CDR3 contains 13 residues. Full variable domain (remainder filled in from reference TRBV3-1 and TRBJ2-2): DTAVSQTPKYLVTQMGNDKSIKCEQNLGHDTMYWYKQDSKKFLKIMFSYNNKELIINETVPNRFSPKSPDKAHLNLHINSLELGDSAVYFCASSQVSPGELFFGEGSRLTVL.

This clonotype came up a few times. The gene calls are TRBV13 and TRBJ2-2, with D possibly being TRBD2 (6 bases). CDR1 PRHDT and CDR2 FYEKMQ come from the germline V gene (reference sequence). Trimming stripped 0 bases from V and 4 bases from J, with 9 bases between. The CDR3 is 15 residues long. This chain's CDR3 is CASSLGGGSTGELFF. For the CDR3, the DNA is TGTGCCAGCAGCTTAGGTGGGGGGTCCACCGGGGAGCTGTTTTTT.

The gene calls are TRBV20-1 and TRBJ1-3, with D perhaps TRBD1 (5 bases). Trimming shortened V by 3 bases and J by 1 base, and 13 bases separated the two germline ends. The germline V gene has CDR1 DFQATT and CDR2 SNEGSKA (reference sequence). The CDR3 has 15 residues. Here the CDR3 reads CSARAGLNSGNTIYF. The CDR3 bases are TGCAGTGCTAGGGCAGGGTTAAATTCTGGAAACACCATATATTTT.

This clonotype was picked up a small number of times. This sequence joins TRBV4-1 and TRBJ1-6; D might be TRBD1 (6 bases). The CDR3 totals 17 residues. Looked up from germline, CDR1 is MGHRA and CDR2 is YSYEKL. Trimming pared 4 bases from V and 9 bases from J, leaving 22 bases between. The CDR3 reads CASSPLGPKGVGSPLHF. The CDR3 bases are TGCGCCAGCAGCCCGTTGGGTCCTAAGGGGGTTGGTTCACCCCTCCACTTT.

In its sample, this clonotype was seen a few times. The chain employs TRBV12-3 or TRBV12-4 and TRBJ2-5; 8 nucleotides agree with TRBD1. The V segment lost 4 bases and the J segment 2 bases; nucleotides outside the gene matches: 3. CDR3 length equals 14 residues. The CDR3 coding sequence is TGTGCCAGCAGTTCCTGGACAGGGCAAGAGACCCAGTACTTC. Translated: CASSSWTGQETQYF.